These T cell receptor beta chains were read from a single sample in a study of T-cell reconstitution after alpha-beta-depleted transplantation in children. TCRdb used MiXCR to reprocess the PCR reads, holding one entry per CDR3 protein. Among roughly 220,000 distinct CDR3 sequences listed, approximately 12% were seen once. Sequenced material: PBMCs from the stem cell graft donor, taken from the stem cell graft. The source of these receptors is a human donor who donated a stem cell graft to a child with acute lymphoblastic leukemia. Both conserved end residues are part of each CDR3. D genes are given only for firm matches. A clone size is listed for some rows: how often the clone was seen (once, few, many), or a class if it is expanded.

CDR3aa | CDR3nt | abundance | d_gene | j_gene | v_gene
CSANPTGANTEAFF | TGCAGTGCTAACCCGACAGGGGCGAACACTGAAGCTTTCTTT | many | TRBD1 | TRBJ1-1 | TRBV20-1
CASSLRQSYEQYF | TGTGCCAGCAGTTTACGGCAGTCCTACGAGCAGTACTTC | many | NA | TRBJ2-7 | TRBV28
CSANRGVNTEAFF | TGCAGCGCCAACAGGGGTGTGAACACTGAAGCTTTCTTT | many | TRBD1 | TRBJ1-1 | TRBV29-1
CASGLQGAHEQFF | TGTGCCAGCGGATTACAGGGGGCTCATGAGCAGTTCTTC | many | TRBD1 | TRBJ2-1 | TRBV27
CASSPTSGSYSYEQYF | TGTGCCAGCAGCCCTACTAGCGGATCTTACTCCTACGAGCAGTACTTC | NA | TRBD2 | TRBJ2-7 | TRBV5-6
CACTLPVTPGQGNYGYTF | TGTGCCTGCACCCTTCCCGTCACCCCGGGACAGGGAAACTATGGCTACACCTTC | NA | TRBD1 | TRBJ1-2 | TRBV3-1
CASSNGRYSNQPQHF | TGTGCCAGTAGTAATGGCAGGTATAGCAATCAGCCCCAGCATTTT | few | NA | TRBJ1-5 | TRBV19
CASSLGIRGVAGELFF | TGTGCCAGCAGCTTGGGAATCAGGGGAGTGGCCGGGGAGCTGTTTTTT | few | NA | TRBJ2-2 | TRBV5-6
CSVVSLGDRTNEKLFF | TGCAGCGTCGTTTCATTGGGGGATCGGACTAATGAAAAACTGTTTTTT | many | NA | TRBJ1-4 | TRBV29-1
CASSYGGHNEQFF | TGTGCCAGCAGCTACGGGGGACACAATGAGCAGTTCTTC | few | NA | TRBJ2-1 | TRBV7-9
CSAGTGKNNQPQHF | TGCAGTGCCGGGACAGGGAAAAATAATCAGCCCCAGCATTTT | many | TRBD1 | TRBJ1-5 | TRBV20-1
CASSLRETGGFEAFF | TGTGCCAGCAGTTTAAGGGAAACAGGGGGCTTCGAAGCTTTCTTT | many | TRBD1 | TRBJ1-1 | TRBV12-3/TRBV12-4
CASRPGTGSSEQYF | TGTGCCAGCAGGCCCGGGACAGGGTCCTCCGAGCAGTACTTC | few | TRBD1 | TRBJ2-7 | TRBV6-2/TRBV6-3
CASSQDGGIGNEQFF | TGCGCCAGCAGCCAAGACGGGGGAATCGGGAATGAGCAGTTCTTC | many | NA | TRBJ2-1 | TRBV4-3
CASSPPGQGFYGYTF | TGTGCCAGCAGTCCGCCGGGACAGGGGTTCTATGGCTACACCTTC | many | TRBD1 | TRBJ1-2 | TRBV27
CASSLVETGNTEAFF | TGTGCCAGCAGCTTAGTAGAGACAGGGAACACTGAAGCTTTCTTT | many | NA | TRBJ1-1 | TRBV7-9
CASSLDGWTSGDTQYF | TGTGCCAGCAGCTTGGATGGATGGACTAGCGGGGATACGCAGTATTTT | NA | TRBD2 | TRBJ2-3 | TRBV5-5
CASKRQINQPQHF | TGTGCCAGCAAGAGACAAATCAATCAGCCCCAGCATTTT | many | NA | TRBJ1-5 | TRBV6-2/TRBV6-3
CAWTVRGSDEQYF | TGTGCCTGGACCGTCAGGGGTTCGGACGAGCAGTACTTC | NA | NA | TRBJ2-7 | TRBV30
CASLVTGGYTQYF | TGTGCCAGCCTCGTTACTGGGGGGTATACGCAGTATTTT | many | NA | TRBJ2-3 | TRBV6-2/TRBV6-3
CASSLKGQLGGYTF | TGTGCCAGCAGCTTAAAGGGGCAGCTGGGGGGCTACACCTTC | many | NA | TRBJ1-2 | TRBV11-2
CASSRTGKQETQYF | TGTGCCAGCAGTCGGACAGGGAAACAAGAGACCCAGTACTTC | many | TRBD1 | TRBJ2-5 | TRBV7-9
CATLSPRDSYEQYF | TGTGCCACCCTTTCTCCTAGGGACTCCTACGAGCAGTACTTC | many | NA | TRBJ2-7 | TRBV10-3
CSVASGHGYTF | TGCAGCGTTGCGTCAGGCCATGGCTACACCTTC | many | NA | TRBJ1-2 | TRBV29-1
CASSFGDRELSNTGELFF | TGTGCCAGCAGCTTCGGGGATCGAGAGCTATCGAACACCGGGGAGCTGTTTTTT | many | NA | TRBJ2-2 | TRBV11-2
CASSPPGGETQYF | TGTGCCAGCAGTCCCCCAGGGGGAGAGACCCAGTACTTC | many | TRBD1 | TRBJ2-5 | TRBV28
CASSSRLAKNIQYF | TGTGCCAGCAGTTCCCGACTAGCCAAAAACATTCAGTACTTC | NA | NA | TRBJ2-4 | TRBV28
CAASRGGGNSPLHF | TGTGCCGCATCAAGGGGCGGGGGTAATTCACCCCTCCACTTT | many | NA | TRBJ1-6 | TRBV12-3/TRBV12-4
CASSPGLAGPTDTQYF | TGCGCCAGCAGCCCGGGACTAGCGGGACCCACAGATACGCAGTATTTT | many | TRBD2 | TRBJ2-3 | TRBV4-3
CASSPHGLAETQYF | TGTGCCAGCAGCCCCCACGGACTAGCGGAGACCCAGTACTTC | many | TRBD2 | TRBJ2-5 | TRBV3-1
CASSYYGTVQETQYF | TGCGCCAGCAGCTACTACGGGACAGTCCAAGAGACCCAGTACTTC | many | TRBD1 | TRBJ2-5 | TRBV5-1
CASTDQGVWGEQFF | TGTGCCAGCACTGATCAGGGGGTCTGGGGTGAGCAGTTCTTC | many | TRBD1 | TRBJ2-1 | TRBV28
CASSFRRQATNEKLFF | TGTGCCAGCAGTTTCCGTAGACAGGCAACTAATGAAAAACTGTTTTTT | many | NA | TRBJ1-4 | TRBV12-3/TRBV12-4
CSAGLTSGGNEQFF | TGCAGTGCTGGGCTGACTAGCGGGGGGAATGAGCAGTTCTTC | many | TRBD2 | TRBJ2-1 | TRBV20-1
CASSQDSSYNEQFF | TGTGCCAGCAGCCAAGACAGCTCCTACAATGAGCAGTTCTTC | few | NA | TRBJ2-1 | TRBV14
CASDGIEQFF | TGTGCCAGCGACGGAATTGAGCAGTTCTTC | NA | NA | TRBJ2-1 | TRBV2
CASSVAENPTDTQYF | TGTGCCAGCAGCGTAGCGGAGAATCCCACAGATACGCAGTATTTT | NA | NA | TRBJ2-3 | TRBV9
CAILQGNPGELFF | TGTGCCATCCTACAGGGAAACCCCGGGGAGCTGTTTTTT | many | NA | TRBJ2-2 | TRBV28
CASTNGVETQYF | TGTGCCAGCACCAACGGTGTTGAGACCCAGTACTTC | many | NA | TRBJ2-5 | TRBV6-6
CASTPAGGETQYF | TGTGCCAGCACCCCAGCGGGAGGGGAGACCCAGTACTTC | many | TRBD2 | TRBJ2-5 | TRBV12-3/TRBV12-4
CASSELTGVTSREQYF | TGTGCCAGCAGTGAATTGACAGGGGTGACCTCTCGCGAGCAGTACTTC | NA | TRBD1 | TRBJ2-7 | TRBV28
CASSLGTAETQYF | TGCGCCAGCAGCTTGGGGACGGCGGAGACCCAGTACTTC | many | NA | TRBJ2-5 | TRBV5-1
CAWSRQVNTGELFF | TGTGCCTGGAGTCGACAGGTGAACACCGGGGAGCTGTTTTTT | many | NA | TRBJ2-2 | TRBV30
CASSYDRSGLETQYF | TGTGCCAGCAGTTACGACCGTAGCGGGTTAGAGACCCAGTACTTC | many | TRBD2 | TRBJ2-5 | TRBV6-5
CASSVGGSNQPQHF | TGTGCCAGCAGTGTAGGGGGTAGCAATCAGCCCCAGCATTTT | many | NA | TRBJ1-5 | TRBV27
CASSLQRGAGETQYF | TGTGCCAGCAGCTTGCAGCGGGGGGCGGGAGAGACCCAGTACTTC | many | TRBD2 | TRBJ2-5 | TRBV7-2
CASSQGSDTGELFF | TGTGCCAGCAGCCAAGGTTCAGACACCGGGGAGCTGTTTTTT | many | NA | TRBJ2-2 | TRBV4-2
CSAQASEGANVLTF | TGCAGTGCCCAGGCTTCTGAAGGGGCCAACGTCCTGACTTTC | many | NA | TRBJ2-6 | TRBV20-1
CASSISGSAYEQYF | TGTGCCAGCAGCATTAGCGGGTCAGCCTACGAGCAGTACTTC | many | TRBD2 | TRBJ2-7 | TRBV9
CASRRDSREQYF | TGTGCCAGTCGACGGGACAGCCGGGAGCAGTACTTC | many | TRBD1 | TRBJ2-7 | TRBV28